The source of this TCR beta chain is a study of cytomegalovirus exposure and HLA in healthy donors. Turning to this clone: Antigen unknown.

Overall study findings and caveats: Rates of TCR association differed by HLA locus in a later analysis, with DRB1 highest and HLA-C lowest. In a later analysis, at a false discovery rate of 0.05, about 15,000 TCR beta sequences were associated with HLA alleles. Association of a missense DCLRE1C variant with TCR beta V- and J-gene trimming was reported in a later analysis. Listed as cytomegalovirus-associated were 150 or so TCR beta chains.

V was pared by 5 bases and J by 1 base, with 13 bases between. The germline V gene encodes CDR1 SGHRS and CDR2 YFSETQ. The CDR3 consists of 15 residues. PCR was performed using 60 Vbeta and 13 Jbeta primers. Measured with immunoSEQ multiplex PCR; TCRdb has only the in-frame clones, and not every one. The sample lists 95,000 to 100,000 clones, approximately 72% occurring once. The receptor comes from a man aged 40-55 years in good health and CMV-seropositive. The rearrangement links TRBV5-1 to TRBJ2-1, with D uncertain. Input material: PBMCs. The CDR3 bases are TGCGCCAGCAGAGAGACATATAGTTCCTACAATGAGCAGTTCTTC. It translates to CASRETYSSYNEQFF.